The rows below give T cell receptor beta chains drawn from one sample of a study of blood T cells in healthy people across ages. TCRdb processed the 5' RACE reads anew with MiXCR; each CDR3 protein has one entry. This sample has roughly 800,000 distinct CDR3 sequences, with about 34% found just once. Sequenced input: blood. The receptors derive from a young man in good health. The conserved cysteine and the conserved F or W are not part of the CDR3 here.

J | V | CDR3
TRBJ2-1 | TRBV11-2 | ASRVRKRELGNEQF
TRBJ2-1 | TRBV5-6 | ASSPPGQVWGSNNEQF
TRBJ2-3 | TRBV6-5 | ASSTMGGRRTDTQY
TRBJ1-5 | TRBV4-1 | ASSQVFTGVGNQPQH
TRBJ1-5 | TRBV12-3/TRBV12-4 | ASSLGTGKQPQH
TRBJ2-3 | TRBV20-1 | SATAGDGSDTQY
TRBJ2-7 | TRBV6-5 | ASSSSGTGCSQY
TRBJ2-3 | TRBV4-3 | ASSPSPSGGTDTQY
TRBJ2-1 | TRBV20-1 | SANPGLGTNEQF
TRBJ2-2 | TRBV6-2/TRBV6-3 | ASSRAAGALGTGELF
TRBJ1-1 | TRBV7-8 | ASSLTHRIQGLNAEAF
TRBJ2-3 | TRBV20-1 | SARLSGPVADTQY
TRBJ2-7 | TRBV9 | ASSTPTGLNNEQY
TRBJ2-2 | TRBV7-9 | ASSPTGDNTGELF
TRBJ2-1 | TRBV19 | ASSIVPSGRYNEQF
TRBJ2-3 | TRBV15 | ATSRGQGGDTQY
TRBJ2-5 | TRBV2 | VSSPTGDGEETQY
TRBJ2-6 | TRBV7-2 | ASSVRTGDGANVLT
NA | TRBV2 | ASSVEAGGVYEQY
TRBJ2-5 | TRBV20-1 | SARILGSRDEQY
TRBJ2-1 | TRBV6-2/TRBV6-3 | ASSRGARTLADPYHEQF
TRBJ2-3 | TRBV20-1 | SARDSQSSTTDTQY
TRBJ2-7 | TRBV20-1 | SASFQYNEQY
TRBJ2-7 | TRBV9 | ASSSGDRGSYEQY
TRBJ1-5 | TRBV27 | ASSLLGRGPSNQPQH
TRBJ1-1 | TRBV21-1 | ASSNGRGPSEAF
TRBJ1-4 | TRBV7-2 | ASSLGGSSEKLF
TRBJ2-5 | TRBV5-1 | ASRQYIETQY
TRBJ2-3 | TRBV6-5 | ASSPWTGITDTQY
TRBJ2-5 | TRBV28 | ASSPFTGAQTQY
TRBJ2-7 | TRBV7-2 | ATQKGLADSYEQY
TRBJ2-7 | TRBV4-3 | ASSQDYDATGPYEQY
NA | TRBV3-1 | ASSQNGGTGAGEQY
TRBJ2-1 | TRBV20-1 | SARDMGTGGRDEQF
TRBJ2-5 | TRBV5-1 | ASRKSGIEGETQY
TRBJ1-5 | TRBV6-2/TRBV6-3 | ASSGQGRGNQPQH
TRBJ1-5 | TRBV25-1 | ASSGAGTNQPQH
TRBJ2-1 | TRBV20-1 | SASTPWGNEQF
TRBJ1-1 | TRBV5-1 | ASSVDGTTPAF
TRBJ2-3 | TRBV5-1 | ASSSSGVATDTQY
TRBJ2-1 | TRBV4-3 | ASSQVTGGDYNEQF
TRBJ1-4 | TRBV20-1 | SAVKGTFNEKLF
TRBJ2-7 | TRBV7-9 | ASSEQGQQY
TRBJ1-5 | TRBV6-2/TRBV6-3 | ASRRGQGMGQPQH
TRBJ2-5 | TRBV7-9 | ASTMTDSQETQY
TRBJ1-2 | TRBV6-2/TRBV6-3 | ASSRLGVGYT
TRBJ1-5 | TRBV4-3 | ASSQELQAGQPQH
TRBJ2-5 | TRBV7-9 | ASSLGPQGGNEQY